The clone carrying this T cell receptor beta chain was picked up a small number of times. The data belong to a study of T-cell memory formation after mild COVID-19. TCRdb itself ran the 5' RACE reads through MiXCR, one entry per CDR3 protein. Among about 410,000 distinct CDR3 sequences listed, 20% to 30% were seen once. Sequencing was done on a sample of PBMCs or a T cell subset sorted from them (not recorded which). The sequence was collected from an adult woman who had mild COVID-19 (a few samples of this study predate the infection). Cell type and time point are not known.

CDR3 region: CASSQGLGTGLEQFF. In DNA, the CDR3 is TGCGCCAGCAGCCAAGGATTGGGGACAGGGCTTGAGCAGTTCTTC. The chain couples TRBV4-1 to TRBJ2-1; 9 bases are a match to TRBD1. Germline V gives CDR1 MGHRA, CDR2 YSYEKL. The CDR3 is 15 amino acids. Trimming at V came to 1 base and at J to 9 bases, leaving 7 bases not matched to a gene.